This is a list of T cell receptor beta chains from one sample in a study of CXCR3-negative and CXCR3-positive naive CD8 T cells. TCRdb re-called the 5' RACE reads; one entry per CDR3 protein, DNA not given. Here the sample table reports 5,000 to 6,500 distinct CDR3 sequences. The specimen was naive CXCR3+ CD8+ T cells from blood. Receptors originate from a human donor in good health. Some clones in this sample may be carry-over from other donors' samples. Both conserved end residues are part of each CDR3. Each record gives: V gene, J gene, clone size, CDR3 protein. Rows may omit the clone size; those that give it use once, few, many or a size class.

V gene: TRBV2; J gene: TRBJ1-6; clone size: medium-sized; CDR3 protein: CASSTDSSYNSPLHF
V gene: TRBV29-1; J gene: TRBJ2-5; clone size: .; CDR3 protein: CSVEVRGRGETQYF
V gene: TRBV6-5; J gene: TRBJ1-1; clone size: medium-sized; CDR3 protein: CASSTTGGGTEAFF
V gene: TRBV6-2/TRBV6-3; J gene: TRBJ2-3; clone size: .; CDR3 protein: CASSYLEGSGSTDTQYF
V gene: TRBV19; J gene: TRBJ2-1; clone size: medium-sized; CDR3 protein: CASSTMPNSYNEQFF
V gene: TRBV12-3/TRBV12-4; J gene: TRBJ1-5; clone size: .; CDR3 protein: CASSLGQGGNQPQHF
V gene: TRBV29-1; J gene: TRBJ1-4; clone size: .; CDR3 protein: CSVKEGLNEKLFF
V gene: TRBV7-8; J gene: TRBJ2-7; clone size: .; CDR3 protein: CASSLEMTDSYEQYF
V gene: TRBV12-5; J gene: TRBJ1-4; clone size: .; CDR3 protein: CASGLVPNEKLFF
V gene: TRBV5-1; J gene: TRBJ2-6; clone size: medium-sized; CDR3 protein: CASSSGTGSSGANVLTF
V gene: TRBV7-6; J gene: TRBJ2-2; clone size: .; CDR3 protein: CASRHRMGAPGELFF
V gene: TRBV19; J gene: TRBJ2-2; clone size: .; CDR3 protein: CASRLTSTGELFF
V gene: TRBV20-1; J gene: TRBJ1-1; clone size: .; CDR3 protein: CSARPENTEAFF
V gene: TRBV4-1; J gene: TRBJ2-4; clone size: medium-sized; CDR3 protein: CASSQSTASGHIQYF
V gene: TRBV5-4; J gene: TRBJ1-1; clone size: .; CDR3 protein: CASRAGNTEAFF
V gene: TRBV2; J gene: TRBJ2-1; clone size: .; CDR3 protein: CASSSESGLAYNEQFF
V gene: TRBV25-1; J gene: TRBJ1-2; clone size: medium-sized; CDR3 protein: CASSESNYGYTF
V gene: TRBV19; J gene: TRBJ2-1; clone size: .; CDR3 protein: CASSFGGASYNEQFF
V gene: TRBV20-1; J gene: TRBJ2-1; clone size: .; CDR3 protein: CSARTYNEQFF
V gene: TRBV29-1; J gene: TRBJ2-1; clone size: medium-sized; CDR3 protein: CSVDLTGAIYNEQFF
V gene: TRBV29-1; J gene: TRBJ2-7; clone size: medium-sized; CDR3 protein: CSVETGIEQYF
V gene: TRBV12-3/TRBV12-4; J gene: TRBJ1-3; clone size: .; CDR3 protein: CASSSNRLPSSGNTIYF
V gene: TRBV5-1; J gene: TRBJ2-5; clone size: .; CDR3 protein: CASTRTSGETQYF
V gene: TRBV20-1; J gene: TRBJ1-2; clone size: .; CDR3 protein: CSARDSTDDVGQGKNYGYTF
V gene: TRBV11-2; J gene: TRBJ2-2; clone size: medium-sized; CDR3 protein: CASSYTVTGELFF